The source of this T cell receptor beta chain is a study of graft-versus-host responses after intestinal transplantation. Study as a whole: Recipients were all induced with anti-thymocyte globulin, then given tacrolimus and steroids for 2 to 4 years.

Data came from immunoSEQ multiplex PCR; TCRdb stores just in-frame clones and leaves some out. The repertoire includes over 55,000 clones, approximately 80% of them detected once, and nearly 0.4% sits in the top ten. This CDR3 region has 15 residues. Germline lookup yields CDR1 MNHEY and CDR2 SVGAGI. With 0 bases removed from V and 5 bases from J, the gap between germline ends came to 13 bases. Study-level points and caveats: Early HvG declines after transplant were associated with peak circulating GvH clone levels. Recipient marrow held GvH clones, some first seen in ileum or blood. When patients had graft-donor T cell macrochimerism, their allografts held high graft-versus-host to host-versus-graft clonal ratios.

This clone has a single count. The antigen is unknown. The sequence was collected from a human donor who was the organ donor for an intestinal transplant. The sample in question was unstimulated CD4+ T cells sorted from spleen or lymph node cells, obtained before transplant. The chain is built from TRBV6-5 and TRBJ1-1; tentative D call: TRBD1 (6 bases). The DNA of the CDR3 is TGTGCCAGCAGTTACTCGAAGGGGGGGATTACTGAAGCTTTCTTT. Its translation is CASSYSKGGITEAFF.